Below, 27 T cell receptor beta chains from the same sample are listed, as sequenced in a study of prognosis after radiotherapy for stage I lung cancer. Using two-round multiplex PCR, the authors amplified TCR beta CDR3 from genomic DNA. During first-round PCR, primers specific to each TRBV and TRBJ gene were used. MiXCR, run by TCRdb on the multiplex PCR reads, gives a single entry per CDR3 protein. Here the sample spans roughly 25,000 distinct CDR3 sequences, around 30% being singletons. Sequencing used PBMCs, obtained before or after stereotactic body radiation therapy (not recorded which). Every receptor here comes from a donor aged 50 or older with non-small cell lung cancer.

Regarding this clonotype: A far larger clone is one nucleotide away, so this likely arose from a read error. The V call is TRBV7-9, the J call TRBJ2-2, with 7 positions matching TRBD2. The CDR3 runs 15 residues. The ends lost 0 bases at V and 6 bases at J; junction bases unmatched: 4. Germline V gene sequence: CDR1 SEHNR, CDR2 FQNEAQ (reference sequence). For the CDR3, the DNA is TGTGCCAGCAGCTTAGCGGGGGGGGACCCCGGGGAGCTGTTTTTT. Translation: CASSLAGGDPGELFF.

The sample holds many counts of this clonotype. Compared with germline, one end of the junction differs, possibly owing to a read error. V gene TRBV7-7 combines with J gene TRBJ2-3, with D perhaps TRBD2 (5 bases). Germline V gives CDR1 SSHAT, CDR2 FNYEAQ (reference sequence). The CDR3 has 16 residues. CDR3 region: CASSPGLAPGTDTQYF. Written as DNA, the CDR3 is TGTGCTAGCAGCCCCGGACTGGCCCCAGGCACAGATACGCAGTATTTT. Full variable domain (missing parts from reference TRBV7-7 and TRBJ2-3): GAGVSQSPRYKVTKRGQDVTLRCDPISSHATLYWYQQALGQGPEFLTYFNYEAQPDKSGLPSDRFSAERPEGSISTLTIQRTEQRDSAMYRCASSPGLAPGTDTQYFGPGTRLTVL.

This clonotype was recorded at least ten times. This rearrangement joins TRBV7-3 to TRBJ2-5; 7 bases align to TRBD2. The length of the CDR3 is 16 residues. The trim removed 5 bases at V and 5 bases at J, leaving 14 bases unmatched. Germline values: CDR1 SGHTA, CDR2 FQGTGA. This chain's CDR3 is CASSPAGLSQGETQYF. CDR3 sequence (DNA): TGTGCCAGCAGCCCAGCGGGACTTTCCCAAGGGGAGACCCAGTACTTC.

This chain connects TRBV5-1 to TRBJ2-7; tentative D call: TRBD1 (5 bases). The CDR3 is 14 amino acids. Germline CDR1 and CDR2: SGHRS and YFSETQ. Trimming pared 2 bases from V and 3 bases from J, leaving 12 bases between. CDR3 region: CASSLNGQGYEQYF. In DNA, the CDR3 is TGCGCCAGCAGCTTAAACGGCCAGGGCTACGAGCAGTACTTC.

This clonotype was recorded a few times. The gene calls are TRBV5-4 and TRBJ2-1; 8 bases are a match to TRBD1. The ends lost 4 bases at V and 2 bases at J; junction bases unmatched: 5. CDR1 is SGHNT and CDR2 is YYREEE in the germline V gene (reference sequence). This CDR3 region has 15 residues. In DNA, the CDR3 is TGTGCCAGCAGCCCCCCGACAGGGGCCTACAATGAGCAGTTCTTC. It encodes CASSPPTGAYNEQFF.

This clonotype was found many times. The rearrangement uses TRBV30 and TRBJ1-4, with TRBD1 matching over 9 bases. This CDR3 is 16 amino acids long. Germline V gene sequence: CDR1 GTSNPN, CDR2 SVGIG (reference sequence). Trimming removed 1 base from V and 7 bases from J; junction bases left unmatched: 10. The CDR3 loop reads CAWSAPGQGRVEKLFF. CDR3 nucleotide sequence: TGTGCCTGGAGTGCCCCGGGACAGGGCCGAGTTGAAAAACTGTTTTTT. Variable domain in full (rest from reference TRBV30 and TRBJ1-4): SQTIHQWPATLVQPVGSPLSLECTVEGTSNPNLYWYRQAAGRGLQLLFYSVGIGQISSEVPQNLSASRPQDRQFILSSKKLLLSDSGFYLCAWSAPGQGRVEKLFFGSGTQLSVL.

The chain uses TRBV2 and TRBJ2-2; D call uncertain. Germline CDR1 SNHLY, CDR2 FYNNEI. The length of the CDR3 is 13 residues. Trimming removed 4 bases from V and 7 bases from J, with 10 bases in between. CDR3 coding DNA: TGTGCCAGCAGTGGTACAGAGGACGGGGAGCTGTTTTTT. Its protein product is CASSGTEDGELFF.

The rearrangement joins TRBV6-2 or TRBV6-3 to TRBJ2-3, with D unclear. The CDR3 consists of 14 residues. V was clipped by 3 bases and J by 0 bases, with 7 bases between them. Germline loops: CDR1 MNHEY, CDR2 SVGEGT. The CDR3 sequence: CASSYWLSTDTQYF. CDR3 DNA sequence: TGTGCCAGCAGTTATTGGCTTAGCACAGATACGCAGTATTTT.

The V gene is TRBV6-2 or TRBV6-3, the J gene TRBJ2-1; 9 nucleotides match TRBD1. This CDR3 is 14 amino acids long. Germline assignment: CDR1 MNHEY and CDR2 SVGEGT. After removal of 2 bases from V and 5 bases from J, the junction contained 1 base not matched to a gene. CDR3 protein: CASSYRDRDNEQFF. The CDR3 DNA reads TGTGCCAGCAGTTACCGGGACAGGGACAATGAGCAGTTCTTC.

About this clonotype itself: This is likely a read error, given that the CDR3 carries no conserved phenylalanine or tryptophan at its end. This chain connects TRBV5-1 to TRBJ1-6, with 9 bases matching TRBD1. Losses at the gene ends were 4 bases for V and 8 bases for J; bases not matched to a gene: 1. The CDR3 contains 13 residues. The germline V gene has CDR1 SGHRS and CDR2 YFSETQ. The CDR3 sequence: CASSRDRDSPLHY. For the CDR3, the DNA is TGCGCCAGCAGCAGGGACAGGGATTCACCCCTCCACTAT.

As for this clonotype: A read error is possible here, since a much larger clone lies one base away. This chain's CDR3 is CASIYDTGVETQYF. Here the CDR3 DNA reads TGTGCCAGCATTTACGACACAGGGGTGGAGACCCAGTACTTC. The chain has TRBV6-2 or TRBV6-3 and TRBJ2-5, with 7 nucleotides matching TRBD1. Germline V gives CDR1 MNHEY, CDR2 SVGEGT. There are 14 residues in the CDR3.

This chain links TRBV2 with TRBJ1-2; D is undetermined. The V gene's germline CDR1 is SNHLY and CDR2 FYNNEI. This CDR3 spans 14 amino acids. V was trimmed by 3 bases and J by 5 bases, leaving 13 bases between them. CDR3 region: CASSDFARNYGYTF. DNA for the CDR3: TGTGCCAGCAGTGATTTCGCGAGAAATTATGGCTACACCTTC.

This clonotype was seen at least ten times. V usage is TRBV25-1 and J usage is TRBJ1-3; D remains ambiguous. V was pared by 8 bases and J by 0 bases, with 26 bases between. CDR3 length: 19 residues. Per the germline V gene, CDR1 is MGHDK and CDR2 is SYGVNS. Here the CDR3 DNA reads TGTGCCAGCTCCCATTTGGGGAGGAGCGGGAGGAACTCTGGAAACACCATATATTTT. This gives the protein CASSHLGRSGRNSGNTIYF.

This clonotype has at least ten counts. The chain combines TRBV5-1 with TRBJ2-1; 10 bases line up with TRBD2. Germline lookup yields CDR1 SGHRS and CDR2 YFSETQ. V was pared by 2 bases and J by 5 bases, with 4 bases of the junction left unmatched. The length of the CDR3 is 15 residues. The CDR3 DNA follows: TGCGCCAGCAGCTTCGGACTAGCGGATCACAATGAGCAGTTCTTC. Translating gives CASSFGLADHNEQFF.

This clonotype was seen repeatedly, ten times or more. V is TRBV28 and J is TRBJ2-2; 8 nucleotides agree with TRBD1. The CDR3 consists of 15 residues. The V gene end was trimmed by 8 bases and the J gene end by 3 bases; junction bases not matched to a gene: 8. CDR1 MDHEN and CDR2 SYDVKM come from the germline V gene. The CDR3 DNA reads as TGTGCCAGCTGTCGGGACAGGACAGACACCGGGGAGCTGTTTTTT. Its translation is CASCRDRTDTGELFF.

This clonotype was counted at least ten times. The gene calls are TRBV14 and TRBJ2-7; TRBD2 agrees at 8 bases. Germline loops: CDR1 SGHDN, CDR2 FVKESK. V shed 1 base and J 3 bases; nucleotides not matched to a gene: 5. This CDR3 spans 15 amino acids. In nucleotides, the CDR3 is TGTGCCAGCAGCCAAGGAGGTAGCGGGATCTACGAGCAGTACTTC. It specifies CASSQGGSGIYEQYF. Looking up the rest from reference TRBV14 and TRBJ2-7 gives the full variable domain: EAGVTQFPSHSVIEKGQTVTLRCDPISGHDNLYWYRRVMGKEIKFLLHFVKESKQDESGMPNNRFLAERTGGTYSTLKVQPAELEDSGVYFCASSQGGSGIYEQYFGPGTRLTVT.

For this clonotype: At one end the junction does not follow the germline gene, possibly because of a read error. The chain couples TRBV6-4 to TRBJ2-1, with 8 bases fitting TRBD2. The CDR3 totals 15 residues. Per germline, CDR1 MRHNA and CDR2 SNTAGT. Here the CDR3 reads CASSDESGGGNEQLF. The DNA of the CDR3 is TGTGCCAGCAGTGACGAATCGGGGGGGGGCAATGAGCAGTTATTC.

This clonotype was counted at least ten times. This chain joins TRBV11-2 and TRBJ2-2, with D possibly being TRBD1 (6 bases). Trimming took off 1 base at V and 5 bases at J, with 14 bases between the two ends. The CDR3 has 16 residues. Germline values: CDR1 SGHAT, CDR2 FQNNGV. The CDR3 loop reads CASSLGGHGTTGELFF. The CDR3 DNA follows: TGTGCCAGCAGCTTAGGGGGACATGGAACTACCGGGGAGCTGTTTTTT.

CDR3 residues: CASRLGQGVNSPLHF. In nucleotides, the CDR3 is TGTGCCAGCAGGCTGGGACAGGGGGTTAATTCACCCCTCCACTTT. The chain links TRBV6-1 to TRBJ1-6, with 11 bases aligning to TRBD1. CDR1 is MNHNS, CDR2 SASEGT, per germline. V was clipped by 6 bases and J by 6 bases; unmatched bases: 4. The CDR3 sequence is 15 residues long.

This clonotype came up many times. This chain uses TRBV19 with TRBJ1-1; D call uncertain. The germline CDR1 and CDR2 sequences are LNHDA and SQIVND (reference sequence). The V end was cut by 3 bases, the J end by 1 base, with 6 bases between. The CDR3 extends over 13 amino acids. The CDR3 region is CASSMGWNTEAFF. The CDR3 DNA reads TGTGCCAGTAGTATGGGTTGGAACACTGAAGCTTTCTTT.

About this clonotype: Sequence at one end of the junction differs from germline and may be a read error. The CDR3 spells CASSFRSGLAVHEHYF. In nucleotides, the CDR3 is TGTGCCAGCAGTTTTCGATCGGGACTAGCGGTCCACGAGCATTACTTC. The chain uses TRBV6-2 or TRBV6-3 and TRBJ2-7, with 11 positions matching TRBD2. Germline V gene sequence: CDR1 MNHEY, CDR2 SVGEGT. The CDR3 consists of 16 residues.

This clonotype was seen repeatedly, ten times or more. This chain uses TRBV27 with TRBJ1-4; TRBD1 is a possible D gene (6 bases). Germline values: CDR1 MNHEY, CDR2 SMNVEV (reference sequence). Trimming took off 5 bases at V and 2 bases at J, with 15 bases between the two ends. This CDR3 spans 16 amino acids. The DNA for the CDR3 is TGTGCCAGCAGTGAACAGGGTTTTAGGACTAATGAAAAACTGTTTTTT. It translates to CASSEQGFRTNEKLFF.

This clonotype was seen at least ten times. The chain employs TRBV20-1 and TRBJ2-3; a weak D match, TRBD1 (6 bases). The CDR3 runs to 15 residues. V gave up 1 base and J gave up 6 bases, with 17 bases separating them. Germline CDR1 and CDR2: DFQATT and SNEGSKA (reference sequence). CDR3 loop: CSARGPGAARDTQYF. The CDR3 DNA reads as TGCAGTGCTAGAGGGCCAGGGGCTGCGAGGGATACGCAGTATTTT.

This clonotype appeared many times. The chain links TRBV3-1 to TRBJ2-7; no definite D call. Germline V CDR1 and CDR2: LGHDT, YNNKEL (reference sequence). The CDR3 sequence is 12 residues long. V lost 2 bases, J lost 7 bases, and 9 bases lay in between. CDR3 DNA: TGTGCCAGCAGCCAAAATGGACGAGAGCAGTACTTC. Translated: CASSQNGREQYF.

This clonotype was counted many times. The chain carries TRBV28 and TRBJ2-2; D is ambiguous. Trimming cost V 8 bases and J 10 bases, with 14 bases left between them. This CDR3 comprises 12 residues. Germline loops: CDR1 MDHEN, CDR2 SYDVKM. CDR3 sequence: CASASFTAELFF. Here the CDR3 DNA reads TGTGCCAGCGCATCTTTTACAGCGGAGCTGTTTTTT.

This clonotype was seen ten or more times. V and J are TRBV28 and TRBJ2-2, with D tentatively TRBD1 (6 bases). Germline loops: CDR1 MDHEN, CDR2 SYDVKM. Trimming stripped 5 bases from V and 4 bases from J, with 14 bases between. This CDR3 spans 15 amino acids. The CDR3 bases are TGTGCCAGCAGTGTCAGGGGCGCGGGCACCGGGGAGCTGTTTTTT. Protein sequence: CASSVRGAGTGELFF.

As to this clonotype: A much larger clone lies a single base off, so this may be a read error. V and J are TRBV7-9 and TRBJ2-5, with TRBD2 as a possible D gene (6 bases). V lost 2 bases, J lost 7 bases, and 17 bases lay in between. Germline CDR1 and CDR2: SEHNR and FQNEAQ (reference sequence). There are 15 residues in the CDR3. CDR3 coding DNA: TGTGCCAGCAGCTTACCGGGACTCACCGTGGGGACCCAGTACTTC. It specifies CASSLPGLTVGTQYF.